This TCR beta chain was identified during a study of cytomegalovirus exposure and HLA in healthy donors (TCRdb year 2017). About the study as a whole: According to an earlier analysis of 587 of the donors, some 170 million T cells yielded some 110 million unique TCR beta sequences and 276 Gb of sequence data. Around 320 gigabases of sequencing data and approximately 93 million unique TCR sequences were included in an early release covering over 600 HLA-typed donors. Among the approximately 430 genotyped donors, around 81% belonged to the genetic ancestry cluster associated with self-reported Caucasian donors. The aim of the study was to test whether cataloging public T cell receptors could identify signatures of past pathogen exposure. The study used immunosequencing to profile the T cell repertoires of around 600 subjects and linked those repertoires to cytomegalovirus serostatus. In addition to the first cohort of 666 subjects, a separate validation cohort of 100 to 150 different subjects was used. The study combined high-throughput TCR immunosequencing, statistical association of individual TCRs with disease status, and machine learning to predict cytomegalovirus infection status. A later analysis re-examined previously published TCR beta repertoires from roughly 720 donors and added high-resolution HLA genotyping to investigate patterns of TCR occurrence. Rather than using new phenotypic data, the later analysis identified candidate immune exposures from TCR beta sequences and from how often those sequences occurred across donors. An earlier analysis of around 580 of the donors used high-throughput TCR beta sequencing to judge whether each TCR beta V gene segment behaved as functional or pseudogenic. Alongside the repertoire data, information on donor age, sex, ethnicity and CMV serostatus was compiled. In a later genetic analysis, genome-wide SNP genotypes for about 55% of the roughly 670 donors were used, and that subset was treated as a discovery cohort. Every repertoire in the discovery cohort had been generated on one and the same sequencing platform. HLA typing covered class I and class II loci at four-digit resolution. The number of typed donors differed by locus: roughly 620-630 for A, B, C, DRB1 and DQB1; approximately 520 for DQA1; some 590 for DPA1; and roughly 450 for DPB1. A handful of DR-DQ haplotypes were handled as single units for association and clustering because linkage in the cohort was strong. Among 398 genotyped donors of the cohort, an average of roughly 230,000 unique TCR beta nucleotide sequences was sequenced per donor, of which about 18% were non-productive.

The CDR1 and CDR2 encoded by the germline V gene are SGHDN and FVKESK. The CDR3 sequence holds 16 residues, the cysteine and phenylalanine included. Only the CDR3 part of the read is kept: 48 bases, read in frame from the first base. Unmatched junction bases come to 18, with V trimmed by 6 bases and J by 9 bases. For this clone: What this receptor recognizes is not known.

The cohort comprised some 730 healthy bone marrow donors. At the time of sampling, all cohort members were nominally healthy, though unrecorded immune exposures were likely present. The donor was CMV seropositive and was included in the group of 250 to 300 seropositive cohort members. Every donor gave a peripheral blood sample, and the peripheral blood mononuclear cells from that sample were used for TCR beta sequencing. The Qiagen DNeasy Blood Extraction Kit was used to extract genomic DNA from the blood cell samples. Libraries were built with the immunoSEQ multiplex PCR assay. A mixture of 60 forward primers for TCR Vbeta segments and 13 reverse primers for TCR Jbeta segments was used in the multiplex PCR. Amplification of the CDR3 region of rearranged TCR beta genes was performed with a multiplex PCR assay on genomic DNA. The Illumina HiSeq System was used to sequence the amplified TCR beta libraries as 87-base-pair reads. The original pipeline was this. A later analysis tallied approximately 87 million unique TCR beta chains across the 666 repertoires, and about 10 million of those chains were shared by two or more donors. Raw reads were error-corrected and collapsed into unique sequences by a nearest-neighbor algorithm in which closely related sequences were merged to remove PCR and sequencing errors. CDR3 sequences were aligned to IMGT reference sequences to assign V, D and J gene segments. For a sequence to be retained, a match of at least six nucleotides to both a V gene segment and a J gene segment was required. A rearrangement counted as productive if the CDR3 had no stop codons and remained in frame with V and J, and every other rearrangement counted as non-productive. Following IMGT convention, CDR3 was defined as the stretch from the second conserved V-encoded cysteine to the conserved J-encoded phenylalanine. Sequences without an unambiguous match to a single V gene segment were excluded from the earlier analysis of almost 600 of the donors. In an earlier analysis of 587 of the donors, a V segment was called functional when productive rearrangements were above 56.7%, and segregating when the standard deviation between donors exceeded 5%. To diagnose cytomegalovirus status from the catalog of TCR beta chain sequences, a statistical classification framework was built. In a later analysis, TCR nucleotide sequences were compared against IMGT/GENE-DB human TR gene sequences so that V and J genes could be assigned. Using the TCRdist pipeline, a later analysis assigned CDR3 sequences along with most-parsimonious VDJ recombination scenarios. In a later analysis, each TCR beta chain was defined by its CDR3 amino acid sequence together with its V-gene family, and reads without a unique V-gene family were excluded. To address suspected cross-contamination and a sequencing artifact, a later analysis removed around 590 highly shared, low-generation-probability nucleotide sequences. In a later analysis, a clonal expansion index for each public chain was calculated from normalized within-repertoire ranks of inferred template counts. Generation probabilities in a later analysis came from a VDJ recombination model fitted to out-of-frame rearrangements, and those results were checked against IGoR. A later analysis scored TCR-TCR, TCR-HLA and TCR-CMV co-occurrence with hypergeometric tests, applying a repertoire-size bias correction to TCR pairs. A later analysis estimated false discovery rates by permuting HLA or CMV assignments 20 times. In a later analysis, co-occurring TCRs were grouped with DBSCAN, and TCRdist sequence similarity was added when clustering was performed within HLA-allele-positive subsets. Repertoires with fewer than 30,000 or more than 120,000 public chains were left out of co-occurrence clustering, as were several repertoires with anomalous nucleotide sharing. The table was pulled from immuneACCESS by TCRdb, which kept in-frame rearrangements only. Such tables lose some clones; where checked, under half of the loss comes from unresolved V genes, and the rest has no known cause. The D gene and trimming were derived from the DNA, and the V and J assignments and clone size from that table. The sample table on file contains around 50,000 clones. 11% of the sample comes from the top ten.

Beyond this particular receptor, the publication reports: The sequencing pipeline was judged likely to have produced a cluster of highly shared sequence variants as a technical artifact. A later analysis reported that several top co-occurrence clusters appeared linked to parvovirus B19, influenza, CMV and Epstein-Barr virus. The classifier was reported to diagnose cytomegalovirus status with high specificity and sensitivity in both the original and validation cohorts. According to a later genetic analysis, donors in an Asian-associated ancestry cluster had fewer N-insertions in productive TCRs than the approximately 700-donor mean. It was suggested by the authors that the approach could potentially be generalized to other disease states and immunological phenotypes. In a later analysis, the rate of TCR association differed among HLA loci, with DRB1 alleles having the most associated TCRs and HLA-C alleles having the fewest. Sequencing depth was assumed to be roughly uniform across donors in the presence/absence analyses, though that assumption may not hold. An association between a missense DCLRE1C variant and V-gene and J-gene trimming of TCR beta chains was found in a later genetic analysis and replicated in an independent cohort. This cohort had only TCR beta chains sequenced, and the lack of alpha or paired-chain data limited which features could be detected. An earlier analysis of some 590 of the donors showed that most TCR beta V segments appeared in productive rearrangements either about 87% or about 30% of the time, which broadly matched IMGT annotations. Most CMV-associated TCR beta chains appeared to be HLA-restricted in a later analysis, and the HLA associations seemed to be driven largely by CMV exposure. Assigning TCR associations to individual alleles was difficult when HLA alleles, especially DR and DQ, strongly co-occurred. In a later analysis, HLA-associated TCR beta chains were found to be more clonally expanded and to have lower generation probabilities than equally common non-associated chains. The earlier analysis of around 600 of the donors excluded 15 to 20 rarely observed V segments, including chromosome 9 orphons, because counts were too low. In vitro tests confirmed that a few of the cytomegalovirus-associated TCR beta chains recognize cytomegalovirus antigens. The only immune exposure information available for the cohort was CMV serostatus. Specific HLA alleles were associated with 15,000 to 20,000 TCR beta sequences at a false discovery rate of 0.05 in a later analysis. Because HLA typing was missing for some donors at each locus, association tests included only the typed subset. Some IMGT-functional V segments, including TRBV6-2 and TRBV6-3, could not be distinguished by the 87-base-pair reads and were therefore excluded. A further reported finding was that TCR beta sequences accurately predicted the HLA-A and HLA-B alleles for most subjects in the first cohort. Linkage disequilibrium might explain the correlated functional status among segregating V segments, but an unknown experimental factor could not be ruled out. The study gave a list of 150 to 200 TCR beta chains associated with cytomegalovirus. Most TCR sequences were seen in very few donors, while some public TCRs were found in many individuals.

The rearrangement combines TRBV14 with TRBJ2-3, with 7 central nucleotides matching TRBD1. The specimen sequenced was PBMCs. The source of this sequence is a woman aged 50 to 65 in good health and CMV-seropositive. The CDR3 protein: CASSPPGQPYLRTQYF. At the DNA level, the sequence is TGTGCCAGCAGTCCTCCGGGACAGCCCTACCTGAGGACGCAGTATTTT.